This T cell receptor (beta chain) came from a study of blood T cell repertoires in COVID-19 (TCRdb year 2020). Background for the entire study: The collaborator samples originated in the United States, Italy and Spain and spanned the acute and convalescent phases of COVID-19. Where available, HLA class I and class II types were taken from metadata supplied by the sample provider and were not determined by assay-based typing. The prospective study material was composed of cDNA or gDNA derived from T cells, B-cell-depleted T cells, or PBMCs. A freely available public database, intended as a resource for researchers studying the immune response to SARS-CoV-2, is where the repertoires were released. Samples were obtained from the ongoing ImmuneRACE study (first 160 participants) and from 1,254 subjects provided by 6 global collaborators. Sample metadata almost always included a de-identified subject ID, COVID-19 status, age in years and sex. Deeply sampled blood TCRbeta repertoires from subjects exposed to, actively infected with, or recovered from COVID-19 were included in the dataset.

The immunoSEQ Assay, a bias-controlled multiplex PCR, was used to amplify TCRbeta CDR3 regions from genomic DNA. The paper's data handling went like this. The number of nucleated cells in each sample was estimated from the amplification of reference gene primers within the assay. To quantify the absolute abundance of each unique TCRbeta CDR3 rearrangement, sequence reads were collapsed and filtered. For each sample, productive Simpson clonality was calculated as the square root of Simpson's diversity index over productive rearrangements. TCRdb provides this immuneACCESS table in a form limited to in-frame rearrangements. Some clones are lacking; in checked studies, under half of them reflect an unresolved V gene, and why the rest are absent is not known. Clone size and the V and J calls come from that table; the DNA yielded D and trimming. The sample table lists 200,000 to 300,000 clones, 80% to 90% of them with a count of one. Of the sample, roughly 3.3% is held by the ten largest clones.

What the research found in general, with its limitations: The quantity of clinical and demographic metadata differed by source and by participant and was supplied without curation.

The germline V gene supplies CDR1 SGHDT and CDR2 YYEEEE. Reading from cysteine to phenylalanine, the CDR3 counts 15 amino acids. Of all the DNA, just the CDR3 is kept, 45 bases in frame from base 1. The junction shows trimming of 2 bases on V and 2 bases on J, and the gene matches do not reach 1 base of it. This clone occurred once. No cognate antigen has been identified for it. There are no base qualities to consult, and no much larger clone falls within one base. Collaborating institutions collected whole blood in K2EDTA tubes following their own protocols. For TCRbeta analysis, collaborators shipped samples in one of three forms: frozen whole blood, isolated PBMCs, or DNA extracted from either of those sample types.

This receptor was obtained from a woman aged 40 to 50 with acute or convalescent COVID-19. The chain is assembled from TRBV5-6 and TRBJ2-1, and TRBD1 aligns with 10 junction nucleotides. Material: peripheral blood. DNA sequence: TGTGCCAGCAGCTTTGGGACAGGGGCCTACAATGAGCAGTTCTTC. The translation is CASSFGTGAYNEQFF.